The rows below give T cell receptor beta chains drawn from one sample of a study of human T cells and chemical hapten exposure. TCRdb re-analysed the RACE reads in MiXCR, keeping a single row per CDR3 protein. The repertoire holds 340,000 or so distinct CDR3 sequences, with about 7% as singletons. The sequences come from whole blood, collected in connection with sensitization to the hapten diphenylcyclopropenone (DPC). These receptors were taken from a young woman with alopecia areata. Some clones in this sample may be carry-over from other donors' samples. CDR3s include the opening cysteine and the closing phenylalanine or tryptophan. D genes are given only for firm matches. Clone size, where shown, is once, few, many, or a class for clones that have expanded.

D gene	clone size	V gene	J gene	CDR3 DNA	CDR3 protein
NA	few	TRBV28	TRBJ1-5	TGTGCCAGCAGCGTCGGACAGCCAAATCAGCCCCAGCATTTT	CASSVGQPNQPQHF
NA	few	TRBV12-3/TRBV12-4	TRBJ1-1	TGTGCCAGCAGGACCCCAGGGGTCACTGAAGCTTTCTTT	CASRTPGVTEAFF
TRBD1	NA	TRBV11-3	TRBJ2-3	TGTGCCAGCAGCCAGGGGACAGGGAATACGCAGTATTTT	CASSQGTGNTQYF
TRBD1	many	TRBV7-8	TRBJ2-5	TGTGCCAGCAGCTTAGGACAGGGGGACACTCCTCAGACCCAGTACTTC	CASSLGQGDTPQTQYF
TRBD2	NA	TRBV12-3/TRBV12-4	TRBJ2-3	TGTGCCAGCCGACGGGGGGTGGGCACAGATACGCAGTATTTT	CASRRGVGTDTQYF
NA	many	TRBV7-2	TRBJ2-3	TGTGCCAGCAGCTTAATGACCACGGCGGATACGCAGTATTTT	CASSLMTTADTQYF
NA	NA	TRBV12-3/TRBV12-4	TRBJ1-5	TGTGCCAGCAGTTTCGGGCCTCCGGGGCAGCCCCAGCATTTT	CASSFGPPGQPQHF
NA	many	TRBV29-1	TRBJ1-5	TGCAGCGTGTCGACAGGTAATAGCAATCAGCCCCAGCATTTT	CSVSTGNSNQPQHF
NA	NA	TRBV5-1	TRBJ1-2	TGCGCCAGCAGCTTGGGCCCAACTAACGGCTACACCTTC	CASSLGPTNGYTF
TRBD1	few	TRBV6-5	TRBJ1-1	TGTGCCAGCAGTTCTTCCGGACAGGGGAACACTGAAGCTTTCTTT	CASSSSGQGNTEAFF
NA	few	TRBV5-1	TRBJ2-1	TGCGCCAGCAGCTTGATCGCTGCGGGGGCTCAAGGGAATGAGCAGTTCTTC	CASSLIAAGAQGNEQFF